Below are 6 T cell receptor beta chains sequenced from a single sample in a study of CXCR3-negative and CXCR3-positive naive CD8 T cells. In preparing the TRB cDNA libraries, 5' RACE with UMI labels was used. TCRdb re-called the 5' RACE reads and catalogs CDR3 proteins one per entry, DNA excluded. The table for this sample gives under 150,000 distinct CDR3 sequences. Broader study findings: Hydrophobicity of TRB CDR3s was greater in CXCR3-positive naive cells than in CXCR3-negative naive cells.

Their antigens remain unidentified. Sequencing was done on a sample of naive CXCR3+ CD8+ T cells from blood. Specified subset: CD45RO-CCR7+CD27+CD95- naive CD8+ T cells expressing CXCR3 (TNR3+). The origin of the receptors is a human donor in good health. Some clones in this sample may be carry-over from other donors' samples.

The chain carries TRBV7-3 and TRBJ1-5. This CDR3 is built from 16 residues. The germline gives CDR1 SGHTA, CDR2 FQGTGA. CDR3 residues: CASSSTDRYSNQPQHF. The full variable domain, in which reference TRBV7-3 and TRBJ1-5 provide the parts outside the CDR3, is GAGVSQTPSNKVTEKGKYVELRCDPISGHTALYWYRQSLGQGPEFLIYFQGTGAADDSGLPNDRFFAVRPEGSVSTLKIQRTERGDSAVYLCASSSTDRYSNQPQHFGDGTRLSIL.

The J gene is TRBJ2-6, the V gene TRBV29-1; there is no DNA to check the TCRdb D call of TRBD1. The CDR3 loop spans 16 amino acids. Germline CDR1 and CDR2: SQVTM and ANQGSEA. The CDR3 sequence is CSVEETGESGANVLTF.

V gene TRBV9 combines with J gene TRBJ2-3; TCRdb picks TRBD1, but there is no DNA to check that call. The length of the CDR3 is 15 residues. Germline CDR1 SGDLS, CDR2 YYNGEE. The CDR3 spells CASSATGAFTDTQYF. The whole variable domain, remainder taken from reference TRBV9 and TRBJ2-3, is DSGVTQTPKHLITATGQRVTLRCSPRSGDLSVYWYQQSLDQGLQFLIQYYNGEERAKGNILERFSAQQFPDLHSELNLSSLELGDSALYFCASSATGAFTDTQYFGPGTRLTVL.

CDR3: CSVEEGTGYGYTF. This chain uses TRBV29-1 with TRBJ1-2; TCRdb's D call, TRBD1, is unchecked because there is no DNA. Germline V gene data show CDR1 as SQVTM and CDR2 as ANQGSEA. The CDR3 sequence is 13 residues long.

This chain joins TRBV20-1 and TRBJ2-1; the D gene TCRdb calls, TRBD2, cannot be checked with no DNA. The CDR3 loop spans 18 amino acids. The germline V gene has CDR1 DFQATT and CDR2 SNEGSKA (reference sequence). CDR3 residues: CSARDKEAGDRSYNEQFF.

The chain uses TRBV28 and TRBJ1-1; without DNA, the TCRdb call of TRBD1 cannot be checked. The CDR3 covers 15 residues. Germline assignment: CDR1 MDHEN and CDR2 SYDVKM. CDR3: CASRGRRGQYTEAFF.